This TCR beta chain is from a study of T-cell reconstitution after alpha-beta-depleted transplantation in children. This clonotype was detected only a few times. Preparing the TCRbeta library involved the use of unique molecular identifiers. TCRdb redid the calling of the PCR reads with MiXCR, one entry per CDR3 protein. The repertoire holds approximately 230,000 distinct CDR3 sequences, roughly a quarter seen once, with 4% to 5.5% in the top ten. The CDR3 loop spans 15 amino acids. CDR1 is SGHTA, CDR2 FQGNSA, per germline. V lost 5 bases and J lost 6; bases outside the gene matches: 7. This specimen was PBMCs, mostly from graft donor cells, taken 360 days after TCRalphabeta/CD19-depleted stem cell transplant. The origin of this receptor is a female patient between 2 and 15 years old who had a stem cell transplant for congenital amegakaryocytic thrombocytopenia, so the T cells may come from the graft donor. The V gene is TRBV7-2, the J gene TRBJ2-1; TRBD2 matches 10 bases. The DNA of the CDR3 is TGTGCCAGCAGCCCAAGCGGGAGGGGAACCAATGAGCAGTTCTTC. It encodes CASSPSGRGTNEQFF.